A selection of T cell receptor beta chains follows, all from one sample in a study of human T cells and chemical hapten exposure. TCRdb reprocessed the RACE reads via MiXCR and lists one record per CDR3 protein. Among 280,000 or so distinct CDR3 sequences listed, 7.7% were seen once. The sample in question was whole blood, obtained in connection with sensitization to the hapten diphenylcyclopropenone (DPC). Source of these receptors: a young man with alopecia areata. Some clones in this sample may be carry-over from other donors' samples. Each CDR3 is given with its conserved first and last residue. Each record gives: D gene, clone size, J gene, V gene, CDR3 protein, CDR3 DNA. D genes are given only for firm matches. The size field is filled for only some rows; it gives once, few, many or a size class.

d_gene: -
abundance: -
j_gene: TRBJ1-1
v_gene: TRBV7-2
CDR3aa: CASSLDSGSNTEAFF
CDR3nt: TGTGCCAGCAGCTTAGACTCAGGATCGAACACTGAAGCTTTCTTT

d_gene: TRBD1
abundance: -
j_gene: TRBJ1-2
v_gene: TRBV6-5
CDR3aa: CASSSQPGTGFGGYTF
CDR3nt: TGTGCCAGCAGTTCTCAACCCGGGACAGGGTTTGGAGGCTACACCTTC

d_gene: -
abundance: few
j_gene: TRBJ2-2
v_gene: TRBV20-1
CDR3aa: CSARGRTNTGELFF
CDR3nt: TGCAGTGCTAGAGGACGGACGAACACCGGGGAGCTGTTTTTT

d_gene: TRBD2
abundance: -
j_gene: TRBJ2-2
v_gene: TRBV29-1
CDR3aa: CSVASSGANTGELFF
CDR3nt: TGCAGCGTTGCATCTAGCGGTGCGAACACCGGGGAGCTGTTTTTT

d_gene: -
abundance: -
j_gene: TRBJ2-7
v_gene: TRBV9
CDR3aa: CASSRDTGYEQYF
CDR3nt: TGTGCCAGCAGCAGGGACACCGGCTACGAGCAGTACTTC

d_gene: TRBD2
abundance: -
j_gene: TRBJ2-5
v_gene: TRBV5-1
CDR3aa: CASSLVRGGKETQYF
CDR3nt: TGCGCCAGCAGCTTGGTTCGCGGGGGTAAAGAGACCCAGTACTTC

d_gene: -
abundance: -
j_gene: TRBJ1-5
v_gene: TRBV3-1
CDR3aa: CASSQERVMSGGRQPQHF
CDR3nt: TGTGCCAGCAGCCAAGAGCGAGTAATGTCCGGCGGCAGACAGCCCCAGCATTTT

d_gene: TRBD2
abundance: -
j_gene: TRBJ2-3
v_gene: TRBV4-3
CDR3aa: CASSQDASGYGDTQYF
CDR3nt: TGCGCCAGCAGCCAAGATGCTAGCGGGTACGGGGATACGCAGTATTTT

d_gene: TRBD1
abundance: -
j_gene: TRBJ1-4
v_gene: TRBV12-3/TRBV12-4
CDR3aa: CASTNWDRRLAKLFF
CDR3nt: TGTGCCAGCACCAATTGGGACAGACGCTTGGCGAAACTGTTTTTT

d_gene: -
abundance: -
j_gene: TRBJ2-4
v_gene: TRBV12-3/TRBV12-4
CDR3aa: CASSARGAWTKNIQYF
CDR3nt: TGTGCCAGCAGTGCCCGAGGAGCGTGGACCAAAAACATTCAGTACTTC

d_gene: -
abundance: few
j_gene: TRBJ2-4
v_gene: TRBV6-6
CDR3aa: CASSYVLGGTAKNIQYF
CDR3nt: TGTGCCAGCAGTTACGTCTTAGGAGGGACAGCCAAAAACATTCAGTACTTC

d_gene: -
abundance: many
j_gene: TRBJ1-2
v_gene: TRBV7-9
CDR3aa: CASSFGADYGYTF
CDR3nt: TGTGCCAGCAGCTTTGGGGCGGACTATGGCTACACCTTC

d_gene: -
abundance: few
j_gene: TRBJ1-5
v_gene: TRBV5-6
CDR3aa: CASSTKDSYSNQPQHF
CDR3nt: TGTGCCAGCAGCACCAAGGACAGCTATAGCAATCAGCCCCAGCATTTT

d_gene: -
abundance: -
j_gene: TRBJ1-6
v_gene: TRBV20-1
CDR3aa: CSASHSPRDSPLHF
CDR3nt: TGCAGTGCTAGTCACAGCCCTCGGGATTCACCCCTCCACTTT

d_gene: -
abundance: -
j_gene: TRBJ2-5
v_gene: TRBV15
CDR3aa: CATSSQIQETQYF
CDR3nt: TGTGCCACCAGCAGTCAGATCCAAGAGACCCAGTACTTC

d_gene: -
abundance: few
j_gene: TRBJ2-7
v_gene: TRBV20-1
CDR3aa: CSASLFVGTPYEQYF
CDR3nt: TGCAGTGCTAGTTTATTCGTGGGGACCCCATACGAGCAGTACTTC

d_gene: -
abundance: many
j_gene: TRBJ1-6
v_gene: TRBV7-9
CDR3aa: CASSLYGNSPLHF
CDR3nt: TGTGCCAGCAGCTTATACGGGAATTCACCCCTCCACTTT

d_gene: -
abundance: -
j_gene: TRBJ2-2
v_gene: TRBV4-3
CDR3aa: CASSPRTSGTGELFF
CDR3nt: TGCGCCAGCAGCCCCCGTACGAGCGGCACCGGGGAGCTGTTTTTT

d_gene: TRBD2
abundance: -
j_gene: TRBJ2-3
v_gene: TRBV10-3
CDR3aa: CAISESGGGAEDTQYF
CDR3nt: TGTGCCATCAGTGAGTCCGGCGGGGGGGCAGAAGATACGCAGTATTTT

d_gene: TRBD2
abundance: -
j_gene: TRBJ2-1
v_gene: TRBV4-3
CDR3aa: CASSQDLGLLAGPEVEQFF
CDR3nt: TGCGCCAGCAGCCAAGATTTGGGTTTACTAGCGGGGCCGGAGGTCGAGCAGTTCTTC

d_gene: -
abundance: -
j_gene: TRBJ1-3
v_gene: TRBV7-8
CDR3aa: CASSLAYRFDTIYF
CDR3nt: TGTGCCAGCAGCTTAGCATACCGATTTGACACCATATATTTT

d_gene: TRBD1
abundance: few
j_gene: TRBJ2-7
v_gene: TRBV28
CDR3aa: CASSSGTGNEQYF
CDR3nt: TGTGCCAGCAGTAGCGGGACAGGGAACGAGCAGTACTTC

d_gene: TRBD1
abundance: many
j_gene: TRBJ1-1
v_gene: TRBV6-2/TRBV6-3
CDR3aa: CATARTGNTEAFF
CDR3nt: TGTGCCACCGCCCGGACAGGGAACACTGAAGCTTTCTTT

d_gene: -
abundance: few
j_gene: TRBJ1-4
v_gene: TRBV20-1
CDR3aa: CSAVERLRHEKLFF
CDR3nt: TGCAGTGCTGTCGAGAGACTGAGGCATGAAAAACTGTTTTTT

d_gene: -
abundance: few
j_gene: TRBJ1-6
v_gene: TRBV5-1
CDR3aa: CASSLDQVAYSPLHF
CDR3nt: TGCGCCAGCAGCTTGGACCAGGTGGCTTATTCACCCCTCCACTTT

d_gene: -
abundance: many
j_gene: TRBJ1-4
v_gene: TRBV4-3
CDR3aa: CASKFRSSEKLFF
CDR3nt: TGCGCCAGCAAATTTAGGAGTAGCGAAAAACTGTTTTTT

d_gene: -
abundance: -
j_gene: TRBJ1-1
v_gene: TRBV6-2/TRBV6-3
CDR3aa: CASRRIGLNTEAFF
CDR3nt: TGTGCCAGCAGGAGGATTGGATTAAACACTGAAGCTTTCTTT

d_gene: -
abundance: few
j_gene: TRBJ2-1
v_gene: TRBV9
CDR3aa: CASSFSGSDNEQFF
CDR3nt: TGTGCCAGCAGCTTCTCGGGGTCAGACAATGAGCAGTTCTTC

d_gene: -
abundance: few
j_gene: TRBJ1-6
v_gene: TRBV12-3/TRBV12-4
CDR3aa: CASSYGNSPLHF
CDR3nt: TGTGCCAGCAGTTACGGGAATTCACCCCTCCACTTT

d_gene: -
abundance: -
j_gene: TRBJ2-2
v_gene: TRBV6-5
CDR3aa: CASSYSPGTGELFF
CDR3nt: TGTGCCAGCAGTTACTCGCCGGGCACCGGGGAGCTGTTTTTT

d_gene: -
abundance: -
j_gene: TRBJ2-1
v_gene: TRBV5-1
CDR3aa: CASNGGNEQFF
CDR3nt: TGCGCCAGCAACGGGGGCAATGAGCAGTTCTTC

d_gene: TRBD2
abundance: many
j_gene: TRBJ2-1
v_gene: TRBV29-1
CDR3aa: CSVDTSGNYNEQFF
CDR3nt: TGCAGCGTAGATACTAGCGGAAATTACAATGAGCAGTTCTTC

d_gene: TRBD2
abundance: many
j_gene: TRBJ2-1
v_gene: TRBV4-3
CDR3aa: CASSQDKGLAGGQYNEQFF
CDR3nt: TGCGCCAGCAGCCAAGACAAGGGACTAGCGGGGGGCCAGTACAATGAGCAGTTCTTC

d_gene: -
abundance: many
j_gene: TRBJ1-6
v_gene: TRBV12-3/TRBV12-4
CDR3aa: CASSPGGGSPLHF
CDR3nt: TGTGCCAGCAGTCCGGGAGGGGGTTCACCCCTCCACTTT

d_gene: TRBD2
abundance: -
j_gene: TRBJ2-1
v_gene: TRBV7-3
CDR3aa: CASSLRAGDLYNEQFF
CDR3nt: TGTGCCAGCAGCTTAAGGGCGGGGGACCTCTACAATGAGCAGTTCTTC

d_gene: -
abundance: few
j_gene: TRBJ2-1
v_gene: TRBV29-1
CDR3aa: CSVGGTRDNEQFF
CDR3nt: TGCAGCGTCGGGGGTACCAGAGACAATGAGCAGTTCTTC

d_gene: -
abundance: few
j_gene: TRBJ2-3
v_gene: TRBV24-1
CDR3aa: CATSDSSDTQYF
CDR3nt: TGTGCCACCAGTGATTCGTCAGATACGCAGTATTTT

d_gene: TRBD1
abundance: few
j_gene: TRBJ1-1
v_gene: TRBV27
CDR3aa: CASSLQGAPTEAFF
CDR3nt: TGTGCCAGCAGTTTACAGGGGGCGCCCACTGAAGCTTTCTTT

d_gene: TRBD1
abundance: -
j_gene: TRBJ1-5
v_gene: TRBV10-2
CDR3aa: CASSVGGEPQHF
CDR3nt: TGCGCCAGCAGTGTAGGGGGCGAGCCCCAGCATTTT

d_gene: -
abundance: few
j_gene: TRBJ1-6
v_gene: TRBV4-3
CDR3aa: CASSHISFDPLHF
CDR3nt: TGCGCCAGCAGCCATATATCTTTTGATCCCCTCCACTTT

d_gene: TRBD2
abundance: few
j_gene: TRBJ2-7
v_gene: TRBV27
CDR3aa: CASSLGPSGGYEQYF
CDR3nt: TGTGCCAGCAGTTTAGGGCCTAGCGGGGGCTACGAGCAGTACTTC

d_gene: -
abundance: few
j_gene: TRBJ1-5
v_gene: TRBV29-1
CDR3aa: CSVVERGREPQHF
CDR3nt: TGCAGCGTTGTTGAACGAGGGAGGGAGCCCCAGCATTTT

d_gene: TRBD1
abundance: -
j_gene: TRBJ1-5
v_gene: TRBV4-2
CDR3aa: CASSTGTGYQPQHF
CDR3nt: TGTGCCAGCAGTACAGGGACAGGGTATCAGCCCCAGCATTTT

d_gene: -
abundance: few
j_gene: TRBJ2-2
v_gene: TRBV28
CDR3aa: CASNRLLGTDTGELFF
CDR3nt: TGTGCCAGCAATCGGCTGCTCGGGACGGACACCGGGGAGCTGTTTTTT

d_gene: -
abundance: few
j_gene: TRBJ1-1
v_gene: TRBV6-1
CDR3aa: CANKDTLNTEAFF
CDR3nt: TGTGCCAACAAGGACACCCTGAACACTGAAGCTTTCTTT

d_gene: TRBD2
abundance: many
j_gene: TRBJ2-3
v_gene: TRBV2
CDR3aa: CASSWTSGGRGTDTQYF
CDR3nt: TGTGCCAGCAGCTGGACTAGCGGGGGGCGAGGCACAGATACGCAGTATTTT

d_gene: -
abundance: many
j_gene: TRBJ2-1
v_gene: TRBV28
CDR3aa: CASSLNGANNEQFF
CDR3nt: TGTGCCAGCAGTTTAAACGGGGCCAACAATGAGCAGTTCTTC

d_gene: -
abundance: many
j_gene: TRBJ1-1
v_gene: TRBV6-2/TRBV6-3
CDR3aa: CASSYQDGYEAFF
CDR3nt: TGTGCCAGCAGTTACCAGGACGGTTACGAAGCTTTCTTT

d_gene: -
abundance: -
j_gene: TRBJ2-3
v_gene: TRBV13
CDR3aa: CASSLVVRQSTDTQYF
CDR3nt: TGTGCCAGCAGCTTAGTGGTGCGACAGAGCACAGATACGCAGTATTTT

d_gene: TRBD2
abundance: -
j_gene: TRBJ2-3
v_gene: TRBV6-4
CDR3aa: CASSRASGGSTDTQYF
CDR3nt: TGTGCCAGCAGTCGGGCAAGCGGGGGGAGCACAGATACGCAGTATTTT